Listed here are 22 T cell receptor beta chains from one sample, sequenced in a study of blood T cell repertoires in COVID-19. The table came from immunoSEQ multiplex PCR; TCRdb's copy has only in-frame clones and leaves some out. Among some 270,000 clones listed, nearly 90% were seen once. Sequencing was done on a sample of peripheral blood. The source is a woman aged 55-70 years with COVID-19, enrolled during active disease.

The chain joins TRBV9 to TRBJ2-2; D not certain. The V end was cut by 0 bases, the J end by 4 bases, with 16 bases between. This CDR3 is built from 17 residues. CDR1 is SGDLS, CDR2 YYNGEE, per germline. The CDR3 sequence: CASSVVNLGRSTGELFF. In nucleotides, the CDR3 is TGTGCCAGCAGCGTAGTGAATTTGGGTAGGAGCACCGGGGAGCTGTTTTTT.

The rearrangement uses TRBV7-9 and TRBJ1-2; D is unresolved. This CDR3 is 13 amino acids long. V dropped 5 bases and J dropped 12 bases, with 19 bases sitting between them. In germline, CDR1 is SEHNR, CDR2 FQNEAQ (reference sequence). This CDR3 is CASSPIERAVNTF. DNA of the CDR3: TGTGCCAGCAGCCCGATAGAGAGGGCGGTAAACACCTTC.

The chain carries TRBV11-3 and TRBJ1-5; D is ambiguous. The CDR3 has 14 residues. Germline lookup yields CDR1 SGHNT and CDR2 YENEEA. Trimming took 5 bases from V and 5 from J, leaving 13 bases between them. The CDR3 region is CASSRRKGDQPQHF. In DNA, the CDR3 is TGTGCCAGCAGCAGAAGAAAGGGAGATCAGCCCCAGCATTTT.

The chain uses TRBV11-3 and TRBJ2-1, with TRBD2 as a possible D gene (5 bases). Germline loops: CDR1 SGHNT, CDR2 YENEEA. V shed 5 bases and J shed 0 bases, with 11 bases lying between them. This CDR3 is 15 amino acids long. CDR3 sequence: CASSHGLSSYNEQFF. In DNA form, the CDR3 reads TGTGCCAGCAGCCACGGACTGAGCTCCTACAATGAGCAGTTCTTC.

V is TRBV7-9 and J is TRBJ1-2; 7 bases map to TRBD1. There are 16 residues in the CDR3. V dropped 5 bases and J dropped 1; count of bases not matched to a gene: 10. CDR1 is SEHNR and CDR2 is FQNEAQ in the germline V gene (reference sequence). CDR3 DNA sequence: TGTGCCAGCAGCATAGACTCCGGGACAGTTAACTATGGCTACACCTTC. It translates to CASSIDSGTVNYGYTF.

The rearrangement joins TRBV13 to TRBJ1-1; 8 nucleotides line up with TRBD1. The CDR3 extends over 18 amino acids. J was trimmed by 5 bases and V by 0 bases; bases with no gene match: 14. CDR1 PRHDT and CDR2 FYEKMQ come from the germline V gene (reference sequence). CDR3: CASSLGRGQGMVGTEAFF. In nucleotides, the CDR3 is TGTGCCAGCAGCTTAGGGAGAGGACAGGGTATGGTAGGGACTGAAGCTTTCTTT.

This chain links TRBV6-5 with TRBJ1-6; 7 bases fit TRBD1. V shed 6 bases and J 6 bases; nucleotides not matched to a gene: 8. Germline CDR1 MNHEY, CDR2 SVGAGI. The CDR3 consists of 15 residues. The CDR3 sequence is CASRARQGRNSPLHF. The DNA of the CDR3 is TGTGCCAGCAGAGCAAGACAGGGCCGTAATTCACCCCTCCACTTT.

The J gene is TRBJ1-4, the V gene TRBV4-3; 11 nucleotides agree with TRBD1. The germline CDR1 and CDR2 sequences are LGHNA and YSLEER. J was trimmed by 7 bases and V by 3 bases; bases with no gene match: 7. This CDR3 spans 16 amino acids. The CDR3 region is CASSQNPGQGVEKLFF. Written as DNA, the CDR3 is TGCGCCAGCAGCCAGAACCCGGGACAGGGGGTTGAAAAACTGTTTTTT.

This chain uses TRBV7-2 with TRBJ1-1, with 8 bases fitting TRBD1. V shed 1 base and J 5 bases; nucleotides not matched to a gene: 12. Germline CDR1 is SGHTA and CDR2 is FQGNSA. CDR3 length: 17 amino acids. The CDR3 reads CASSLGVRGRRGTEAFF. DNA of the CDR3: TGTGCCAGCAGCTTAGGGGTCAGGGGGCGGCGAGGGACTGAAGCTTTCTTT.

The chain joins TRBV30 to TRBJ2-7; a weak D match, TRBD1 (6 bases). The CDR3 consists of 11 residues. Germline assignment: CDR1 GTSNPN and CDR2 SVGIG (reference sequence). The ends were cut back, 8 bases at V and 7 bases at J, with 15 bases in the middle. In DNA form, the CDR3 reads TGTGCCCGGGACGTGGGGGCTGAGCAGTACTTC. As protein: CARDVGAEQYF.

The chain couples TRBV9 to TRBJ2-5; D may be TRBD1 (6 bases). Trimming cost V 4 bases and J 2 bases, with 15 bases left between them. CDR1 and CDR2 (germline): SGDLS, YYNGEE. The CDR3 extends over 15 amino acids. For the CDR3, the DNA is TGTGCCAGCAGCCCCCGGACAGCCCCTCAAGAGACCCAGTACTTC. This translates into CASSPRTAPQETQYF.

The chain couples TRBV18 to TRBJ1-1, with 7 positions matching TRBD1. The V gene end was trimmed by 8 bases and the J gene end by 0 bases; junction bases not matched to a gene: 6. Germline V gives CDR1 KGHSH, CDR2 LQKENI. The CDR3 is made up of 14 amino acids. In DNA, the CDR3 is TGTGCCAGCCAGGGGGGAGCCTTGAACACTGAAGCTTTCTTT. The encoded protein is CASQGGALNTEAFF.

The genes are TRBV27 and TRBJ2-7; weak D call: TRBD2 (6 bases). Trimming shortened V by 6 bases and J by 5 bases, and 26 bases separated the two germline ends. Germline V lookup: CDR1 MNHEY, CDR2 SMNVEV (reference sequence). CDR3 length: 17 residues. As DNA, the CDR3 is TGTGCCAGCAGCCATAATCTAGGCAGGGAGGTTGGTAACGAGCAGTACTTC. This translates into CASSHNLGREVGNEQYF.

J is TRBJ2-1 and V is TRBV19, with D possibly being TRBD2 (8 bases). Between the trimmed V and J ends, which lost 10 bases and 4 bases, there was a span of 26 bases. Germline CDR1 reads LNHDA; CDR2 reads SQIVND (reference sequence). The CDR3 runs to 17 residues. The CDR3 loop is CATSRGGNRGGYNEQFF. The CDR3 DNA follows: TGTGCCACCTCACGGGGGGGGAACAGGGGAGGGTACAATGAGCAGTTCTTC. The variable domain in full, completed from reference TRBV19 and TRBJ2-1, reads DGGITQSPKYLFRKEGQNVTLSCEQNLNHDAMYWYRQDPGQGLRLIYYSQIVNDFQKGDIAEGYSVSREKKESFPLTVTSAQKNPTAFYLCATSRGGNRGGYNEQFFGPGTRLTVL.

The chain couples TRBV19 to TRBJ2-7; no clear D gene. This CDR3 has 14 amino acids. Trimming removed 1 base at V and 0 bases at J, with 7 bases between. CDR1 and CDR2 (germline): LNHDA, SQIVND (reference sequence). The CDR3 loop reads CASSIAPSSYEQYF. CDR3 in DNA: TGTGCCAGTAGTATAGCGCCGAGCTCCTACGAGCAGTACTTC.

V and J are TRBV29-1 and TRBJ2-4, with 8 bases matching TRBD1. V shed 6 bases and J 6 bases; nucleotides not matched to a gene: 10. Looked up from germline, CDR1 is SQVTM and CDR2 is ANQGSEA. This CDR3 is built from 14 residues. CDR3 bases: TGCAGCGTCCGACAGGGGCCCGGGGGAAACATTCAGTACTTC. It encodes CSVRQGPGGNIQYF.

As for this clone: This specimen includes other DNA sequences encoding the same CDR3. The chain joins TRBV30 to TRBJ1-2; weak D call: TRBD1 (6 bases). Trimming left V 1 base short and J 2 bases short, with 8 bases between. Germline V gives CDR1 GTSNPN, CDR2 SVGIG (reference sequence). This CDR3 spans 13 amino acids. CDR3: CAWSADRNYGYTF. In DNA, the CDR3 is TGTGCCTGGAGTGCGGACAGAAACTATGGCTACACCTTC.

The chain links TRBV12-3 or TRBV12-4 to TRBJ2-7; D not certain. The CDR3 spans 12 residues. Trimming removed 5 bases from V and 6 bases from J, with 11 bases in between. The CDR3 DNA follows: TGTGCCAGCAGTGACTTGGGTGGCGAGCAGTACTTC. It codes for CASSDLGGEQYF.

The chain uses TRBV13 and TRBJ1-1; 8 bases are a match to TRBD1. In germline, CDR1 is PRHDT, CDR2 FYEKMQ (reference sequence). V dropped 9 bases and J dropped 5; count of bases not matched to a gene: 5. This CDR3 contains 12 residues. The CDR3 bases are TGTGCCAGTAGGACAGGGATAACTGAAGCTTTCTTT. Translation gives CASRTGITEAFF.

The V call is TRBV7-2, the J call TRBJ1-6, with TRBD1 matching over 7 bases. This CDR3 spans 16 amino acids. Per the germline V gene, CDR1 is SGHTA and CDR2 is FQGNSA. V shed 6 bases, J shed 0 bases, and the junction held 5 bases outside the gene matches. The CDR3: CASRSRTGSYNSPLHF. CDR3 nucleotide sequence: TGTGCCAGCAGGTCCAGGACAGGCTCCTATAATTCACCCCTCCACTTT.

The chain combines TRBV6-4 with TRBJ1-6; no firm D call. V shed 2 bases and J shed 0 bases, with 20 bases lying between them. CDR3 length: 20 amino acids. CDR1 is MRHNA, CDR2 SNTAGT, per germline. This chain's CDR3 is CASSDPSGFHSRSYNSPLHF. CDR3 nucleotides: TGTGCCAGCAGTGACCCCTCCGGGTTCCATTCCCGCTCCTATAATTCACCCCTCCACTTT.

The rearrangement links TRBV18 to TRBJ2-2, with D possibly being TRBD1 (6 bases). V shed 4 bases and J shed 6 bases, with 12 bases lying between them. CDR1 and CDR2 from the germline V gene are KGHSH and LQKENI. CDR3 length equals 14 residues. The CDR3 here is CASSRGPGAGELFF. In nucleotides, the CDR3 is TGTGCCAGCTCACGGGGGCCCGGGGCCGGGGAGCTGTTTTTT.